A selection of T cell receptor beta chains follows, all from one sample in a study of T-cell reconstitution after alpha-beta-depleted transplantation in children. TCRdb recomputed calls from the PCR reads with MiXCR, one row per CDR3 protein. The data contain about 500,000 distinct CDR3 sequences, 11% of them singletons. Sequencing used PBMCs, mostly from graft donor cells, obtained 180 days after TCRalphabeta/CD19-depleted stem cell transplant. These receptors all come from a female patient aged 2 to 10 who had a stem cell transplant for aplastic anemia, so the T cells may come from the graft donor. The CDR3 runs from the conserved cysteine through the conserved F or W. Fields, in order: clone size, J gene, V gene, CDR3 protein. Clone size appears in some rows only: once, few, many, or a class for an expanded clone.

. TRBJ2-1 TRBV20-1 CSARVLAGASDEQFF
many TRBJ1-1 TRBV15 CATSRGSQGGGTEAFF
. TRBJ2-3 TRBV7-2 CASSLAITGGGDTQYF
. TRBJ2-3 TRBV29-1 CSVLLQVLGGSTDTQYF
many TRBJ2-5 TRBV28 CASSPGTPGETQYF
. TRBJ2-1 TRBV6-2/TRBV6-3 CASSYSSSGRDNEQFF
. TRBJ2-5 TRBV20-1 CSARPNSKETQYF
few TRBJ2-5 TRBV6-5 CASSYGGSGEETQYF
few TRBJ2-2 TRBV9 CASSVVSLTGELFF
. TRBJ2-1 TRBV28 CASSLDPPSLAASYNEQFF
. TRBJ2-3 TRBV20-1 CSATRATGTDTQYF
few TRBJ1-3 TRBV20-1 CSAGNDRAGGNTIYF
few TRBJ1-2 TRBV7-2 CASSPMGPYGYTF
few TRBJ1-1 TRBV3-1 CASSQGGGTEAFF
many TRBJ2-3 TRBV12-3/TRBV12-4 CASEDEATDTQYF
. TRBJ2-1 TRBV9 CASSVWREGNEQFF
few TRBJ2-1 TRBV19 CASSIRRVGEQFF
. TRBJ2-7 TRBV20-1 CSARDRGRGQYF
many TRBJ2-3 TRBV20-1 CSARAELHPGSTDTQYF
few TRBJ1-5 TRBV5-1 CASSVGTNQPQHF
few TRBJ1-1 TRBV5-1 CASSLVGRSMNTEAFF
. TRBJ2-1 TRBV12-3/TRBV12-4 CASSSTGGSYNEQFF
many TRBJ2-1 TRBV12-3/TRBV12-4 CASNPGTSGYNEQFF
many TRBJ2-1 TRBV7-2 CASSLARGNEQFF
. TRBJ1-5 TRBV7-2 CASSPRGGASNQPQHF
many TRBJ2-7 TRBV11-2 CASSLMGLAGGPRYEQYF
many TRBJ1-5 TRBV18 CASSDGQGLSNQPQHF
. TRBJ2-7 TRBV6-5 CASSYSRRTTYEQYF
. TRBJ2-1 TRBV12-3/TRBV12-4 CASSFGTTVSNEQFF
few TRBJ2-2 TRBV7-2 CASSLNRDRANTGELFF
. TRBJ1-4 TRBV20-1 CSATVGGHEKLFF
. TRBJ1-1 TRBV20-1 CSARRGRTNTEAFF
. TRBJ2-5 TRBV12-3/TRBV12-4 CASSWTAGGETQYF
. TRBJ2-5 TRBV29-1 CSVEDRRPSQYF
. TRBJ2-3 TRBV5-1 CASSLAGAGGRTDTQYF
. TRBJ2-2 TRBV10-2 CASKTSGSLGELFF
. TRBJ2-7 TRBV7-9 CASSSGLAAYEQYF
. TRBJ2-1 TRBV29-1 CSVALDWSSYNEQFF
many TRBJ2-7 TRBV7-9 CASSPTSGIVQQYF
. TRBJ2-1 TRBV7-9 CASSASGASSYNEQFF
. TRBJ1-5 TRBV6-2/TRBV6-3 CASTLTGALQPQHF
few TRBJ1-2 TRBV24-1 CATSDSLWGYGYTF
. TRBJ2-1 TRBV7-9 CASSLLAGAGNEQFF
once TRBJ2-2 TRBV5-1 CASSPPRVGETGELFF
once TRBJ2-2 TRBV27 CASSFGQGALLDTGELFF
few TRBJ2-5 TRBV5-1 CASSLGQAGFQETQYF
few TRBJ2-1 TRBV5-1 CASSLGEGPYNEQFF
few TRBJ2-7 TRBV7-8 CASSSPSRGSPYEQYF
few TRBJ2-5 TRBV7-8 CASSLVSVQGAGETQYF
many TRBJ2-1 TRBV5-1 CASSFELAGGYNEQFF
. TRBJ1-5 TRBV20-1 CSARAGEQPQHF
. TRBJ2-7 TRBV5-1 CASSLTDEQYF
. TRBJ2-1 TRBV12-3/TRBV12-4 CASSPRRNEQFF
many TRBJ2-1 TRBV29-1 CSVEDSTWNEQFF
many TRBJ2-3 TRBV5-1 CASSSVRRDTQYF